Each of the 21 T cell receptor beta chains below was sequenced from the same sample in a study of memory CD4+ T cells and cytomegalovirus serostatus. Single viable CD3+CD4+CD8-CD45RO+ cells were sorted as the memory CD4+ T cells. The data were produced by immunoSEQ multiplex PCR, yet TCRdb's version contains in-frame clones alone and is incomplete. The sample records tens of thousands of clones, around four fifths being singletons. Source material: memory CD4+ T cells from blood. The source of these receptors is an adult in good health and CMV-seronegative.

The genes are TRBV5-6 and TRBJ2-7; 10 bases line up with TRBD1. CDR1 and CDR2 (germline): SGHDT, YYEEEE. The CDR3 runs to 14 residues. J lost 6 bases, V lost 5 bases, and 8 bases had no gene match. Written as DNA, the CDR3 is TGTGCCAGCAGACGCCGGGACAGGGGAACCGAGCAGTACTTC. Protein: CASRRRDRGTEQYF.

This chain links TRBV28 with TRBJ1-1; TRBD1 is a possible D gene (5 bases). The CDR3 totals 15 residues. V was cut by 5 bases and J by 5 bases, with 18 bases left in between. Germline V gives CDR1 MDHEN, CDR2 SYDVKM. The CDR3 coding sequence is TGTGCCAGCAGTCCCAGTCTGGGGGGGAGTACTGAAGCTTTCTTT. Protein sequence: CASSPSLGGSTEAFF.

V gene TRBV29-1 combines with J gene TRBJ2-4; the match to TRBD2 covers 7 bases. Germline V gives CDR1 SQVTM, CDR2 ANQGSEA. With V trimmed by 8 bases and J by 5 bases, 9 bases remained unmatched. This CDR3 region has 13 residues. In nucleotides, the CDR3 is TGCAGCTTCCACCGGGGGGTTGAAAACATTCAGTACTTC. Translating gives CSFHRGVENIQYF.

V usage is TRBV7-9 and J usage is TRBJ2-7; D may be TRBD2 (5 bases). V was pared by 1 base and J by 5 bases, with 12 bases between. CDR3 length: 14 amino acids. Germline V CDR1 and CDR2: SEHNR, FQNEAQ (reference sequence). The CDR3 DNA sequence: TGTGCCAGCAGCTTAGAGGGCGGGTCCCACGAGCAGTACTTC. Amino acids: CASSLEGGSHEQYF. The full variable domain, completed using reference TRBV7-9 and TRBJ2-7, is DTGVSQNPRHKITKRGQNVTFRCDPISEHNRLYWYRQTLGQGPEFLTYFQNEAQLEKSRLLSDRFSAERPKGSFSTLEIQRTEQGDSAMYLCASSLEGGSHEQYFGPGTRLTVT.

The V gene is TRBV6-5, the J gene TRBJ2-7, with a weak D call TRBD2 (6 bases). V lost 3 bases and J 3 bases, leaving 18 bases between the germline ends. The CDR3 sequence is 16 residues long. Germline V gives CDR1 MNHEY, CDR2 SVGAGI. CDR3 sequence reads: CASSYQAGTSSYEQYF. DNA for the CDR3: TGTGCCAGCAGTTATCAAGCCGGGACTTCGAGCTACGAGCAGTACTTC.

The V gene is TRBV19, the J gene TRBJ1-5, with 8 bases lining up with TRBD1. There are 14 residues in the CDR3. V dropped 4 bases and J dropped 6; count of bases not matched to a gene: 5. Germline V gene lookup returns CDR1 LNHDA and CDR2 SQIVND (reference sequence). The CDR3 coding sequence is TGTGCCAGTAGTAAAGGACAGGGAGCTCAGCCCCAGCATTTT. Translating it yields CASSKGQGAQPQHF.

This clone occurred a few times. The rearrangement uses TRBV4-1 and TRBJ2-7, with 7 bases matching TRBD1. CDR1 MGHRA and CDR2 YSYEKL come from the germline V gene. After removal of 1 base from V and 12 bases from J, the junction contained 18 bases not matched to a gene. The CDR3 totals 16 residues. This CDR3 reads CASSQVFMTGKAGTYF. As DNA, the CDR3 is TGCGCCAGCAGCCAAGTCTTTATGACAGGGAAGGCTGGAACGTACTTC.

The chain has TRBV14 and TRBJ2-1; 7 bases are shared with TRBD1. The CDR3 totals 14 residues. The germline V gene has CDR1 SGHDN and CDR2 FVKESK. Trimming removed 6 bases from V and 15 bases from J; junction bases left unmatched: 17. The CDR3 DNA reads TGTGCCAGCAGTAGGGACAGCCGGGACCGAGTGCTGTTCTTC. It is translated as CASSRDSRDRVLFF.

This sequence joins TRBV27 and TRBJ2-3; D ambiguous. V was clipped by 6 bases and J by 4 bases, with 14 bases between them. Germline lookup yields CDR1 MNHEY and CDR2 SMNVEV (reference sequence). The CDR3 covers 14 residues. CDR3 DNA: TGTGCCAGCAGCTTGACGATTGGCGCAGATACGCAGTATTTT. This sequence encodes CASSLTIGADTQYF.

J is TRBJ2-3 and V is TRBV5-4; TRBD2 aligns across 7 bases. This CDR3 has 17 amino acids. Unmatched junction bases numbered 9, after V lost 0 bases and J lost 2 bases. The germline V gene has CDR1 SGHNT and CDR2 YYREEE (reference sequence). The CDR3 bases are TGTGCCAGCAGCTTGGGTCGACTTGGGGGGGTCACAGATACGCAGTATTTT. Translating it yields CASSLGRLGGVTDTQYF.

This clone was detected a few times. This sequence joins TRBV19 and TRBJ2-3; tentatively, D is TRBD1 (6 bases). Deletions cut 5 bases from V and 0 bases from J, with 12 bases between. CDR1 is LNHDA and CDR2 is SQIVND in the germline V gene (reference sequence). This CDR3 spans 15 amino acids. The CDR3 DNA reads as TGTGCCAGTAGTCCACAGGGCATGAGCACAGATACGCAGTATTTT. Protein sequence: CASSPQGMSTDTQYF.

V gene TRBV5-1 combines with J gene TRBJ2-3; D uncertain. This CDR3 region has 13 residues. Germline V lookup: CDR1 SGHRS, CDR2 YFSETQ. The ends were cut back, 6 bases at V and 0 bases at J, with 8 bases in the middle. CDR3 loop: CASKVDSTDTQYF. CDR3 coding DNA: TGCGCCAGCAAGGTCGATAGCACAGATACGCAGTATTTT.

This clone has only a few counts. Other DNA sequences within the sample encode an identical CDR3. The CDR3 region is CASSPPASQETQYF. In DNA, the CDR3 is TGTGCCAGCTCACCACCGGCATCACAAGAGACCCAGTACTTC. The chain employs TRBV18 and TRBJ2-5; no definite D call. The CDR3 loop spans 14 amino acids. CDR1 and CDR2 (germline): KGHSH, LQKENI. Trimming took 0 bases from V and 2 from J, leaving 7 bases between them.

With respect to this clone: In the same sample, other DNA sequences code for this CDR3. This chain uses TRBV5-1 with TRBJ2-7; D gene unclear. Germline V gene lookup returns CDR1 SGHRS and CDR2 YFSETQ. V was shortened by 4 bases and J by 1 base, with 3 bases between the two germline ends. CDR3 length equals 11 residues. CDR3 region: CASSSSYEQYF. DNA for the CDR3: TGCGCCAGCAGCAGTTCCTACGAGCAGTACTTC.

The V call is TRBV6-5, the J call TRBJ1-3; D unresolved. Germline CDR1 MNHEY, CDR2 SVGAGI. Trimming pared 5 bases from V and 4 bases from J, leaving 12 bases between. There are 14 residues in the CDR3. CDR3 region: CASSRATGGNTIYF. CDR3 DNA sequence: TGTGCCAGCAGTCGGGCCACGGGAGGAAACACCATATATTTT.

The CDR3 nucleotides are TGTGCCAGCAGCCAAGAACAGACAGGGTCCTATGGCTACACCTTC. It encodes CASSQEQTGSYGYTF. The chain employs TRBV4-2 and TRBJ1-2; 7 bases agree with TRBD1. Germline V gives CDR1 LGHNA, CDR2 YNFKEQ. J was trimmed by 4 bases and V by 0 bases; bases with no gene match: 5. This CDR3 is 15 amino acids long.

The V and J genes are TRBV9 and TRBJ1-2; TRBD1 might be the D (6 bases). V lost 4 bases, J lost 4 bases, and 17 bases lay in between. The CDR3 runs 15 residues. The germline CDR1 and CDR2 sequences are SGDLS and YYNGEE. The CDR3 spells CASSKALRDTYGYTF. CDR3 bases: TGTGCCAGCAGCAAGGCCCTCCGGGACACCTATGGCTACACCTTC.

The chain combines TRBV29-1 with TRBJ2-7; D uncertain. The CDR3 sequence is 12 residues long. The V gene lost 1 base and the J gene lost 5 bases, with 9 bases spanning the gap. Looked up from germline, CDR1 is SQVTM and CDR2 is ANQGSEA. CDR3 coding DNA: TGCAGCGTTGAAGGCCGGTTGGACGAGCAGTACTTC. This codes for CSVEGRLDEQYF.

The chain has TRBV7-2 and TRBJ2-5, with D possibly being TRBD2 (6 bases). Trimming stripped 2 bases from V and 4 bases from J, with 11 bases between. Germline V gives CDR1 SGHTA, CDR2 FQGNSA. This CDR3 is 14 amino acids long. The CDR3 loop is CASSLNGGGETQYF. DNA for the CDR3: TGTGCCAGCAGCTTAAACGGGGGTGGAGAGACCCAGTACTTC. The whole variable domain, filled in from reference TRBV7-2 and TRBJ2-5, reads GAGVSQSPSNKVTEKGKDVELRCDPISGHTALYWYRQSLGQGLEFLIYFQGNSAPDKSGLPSDRFSAERTGGSVSTLTIQRTQQEDSAVYLCASSLNGGGETQYFGPGTRLLVL.

The V gene is TRBV25-1, the J gene TRBJ2-1; weak D call: TRBD2 (6 bases). Germline-derived CDR1 and CDR2 are MGHDK and SYGVNS. The CDR3 extends over 15 amino acids. V was cut by 4 bases and J by 7 bases, with 17 bases left in between. CDR3 sequence: CASSATQGRGNEQFF. The CDR3, as DNA: TGTGCCAGCAGTGCGACCCAGGGACGGGGGAATGAGCAGTTCTTC.

The chain recombines TRBV7-2 with TRBJ2-1, with 8 bases identical to TRBD2. Per the germline V gene, CDR1 is SGHTA and CDR2 is FQGNSA. Trimming took 1 base from V and 5 from J; bases not matched to a gene: 4. The CDR3 consists of 15 residues. The CDR3 spells CASSLETSENNEQFF. DNA for the CDR3: TGTGCCAGCAGCTTAGAGACTAGCGAAAACAATGAGCAGTTCTTC.